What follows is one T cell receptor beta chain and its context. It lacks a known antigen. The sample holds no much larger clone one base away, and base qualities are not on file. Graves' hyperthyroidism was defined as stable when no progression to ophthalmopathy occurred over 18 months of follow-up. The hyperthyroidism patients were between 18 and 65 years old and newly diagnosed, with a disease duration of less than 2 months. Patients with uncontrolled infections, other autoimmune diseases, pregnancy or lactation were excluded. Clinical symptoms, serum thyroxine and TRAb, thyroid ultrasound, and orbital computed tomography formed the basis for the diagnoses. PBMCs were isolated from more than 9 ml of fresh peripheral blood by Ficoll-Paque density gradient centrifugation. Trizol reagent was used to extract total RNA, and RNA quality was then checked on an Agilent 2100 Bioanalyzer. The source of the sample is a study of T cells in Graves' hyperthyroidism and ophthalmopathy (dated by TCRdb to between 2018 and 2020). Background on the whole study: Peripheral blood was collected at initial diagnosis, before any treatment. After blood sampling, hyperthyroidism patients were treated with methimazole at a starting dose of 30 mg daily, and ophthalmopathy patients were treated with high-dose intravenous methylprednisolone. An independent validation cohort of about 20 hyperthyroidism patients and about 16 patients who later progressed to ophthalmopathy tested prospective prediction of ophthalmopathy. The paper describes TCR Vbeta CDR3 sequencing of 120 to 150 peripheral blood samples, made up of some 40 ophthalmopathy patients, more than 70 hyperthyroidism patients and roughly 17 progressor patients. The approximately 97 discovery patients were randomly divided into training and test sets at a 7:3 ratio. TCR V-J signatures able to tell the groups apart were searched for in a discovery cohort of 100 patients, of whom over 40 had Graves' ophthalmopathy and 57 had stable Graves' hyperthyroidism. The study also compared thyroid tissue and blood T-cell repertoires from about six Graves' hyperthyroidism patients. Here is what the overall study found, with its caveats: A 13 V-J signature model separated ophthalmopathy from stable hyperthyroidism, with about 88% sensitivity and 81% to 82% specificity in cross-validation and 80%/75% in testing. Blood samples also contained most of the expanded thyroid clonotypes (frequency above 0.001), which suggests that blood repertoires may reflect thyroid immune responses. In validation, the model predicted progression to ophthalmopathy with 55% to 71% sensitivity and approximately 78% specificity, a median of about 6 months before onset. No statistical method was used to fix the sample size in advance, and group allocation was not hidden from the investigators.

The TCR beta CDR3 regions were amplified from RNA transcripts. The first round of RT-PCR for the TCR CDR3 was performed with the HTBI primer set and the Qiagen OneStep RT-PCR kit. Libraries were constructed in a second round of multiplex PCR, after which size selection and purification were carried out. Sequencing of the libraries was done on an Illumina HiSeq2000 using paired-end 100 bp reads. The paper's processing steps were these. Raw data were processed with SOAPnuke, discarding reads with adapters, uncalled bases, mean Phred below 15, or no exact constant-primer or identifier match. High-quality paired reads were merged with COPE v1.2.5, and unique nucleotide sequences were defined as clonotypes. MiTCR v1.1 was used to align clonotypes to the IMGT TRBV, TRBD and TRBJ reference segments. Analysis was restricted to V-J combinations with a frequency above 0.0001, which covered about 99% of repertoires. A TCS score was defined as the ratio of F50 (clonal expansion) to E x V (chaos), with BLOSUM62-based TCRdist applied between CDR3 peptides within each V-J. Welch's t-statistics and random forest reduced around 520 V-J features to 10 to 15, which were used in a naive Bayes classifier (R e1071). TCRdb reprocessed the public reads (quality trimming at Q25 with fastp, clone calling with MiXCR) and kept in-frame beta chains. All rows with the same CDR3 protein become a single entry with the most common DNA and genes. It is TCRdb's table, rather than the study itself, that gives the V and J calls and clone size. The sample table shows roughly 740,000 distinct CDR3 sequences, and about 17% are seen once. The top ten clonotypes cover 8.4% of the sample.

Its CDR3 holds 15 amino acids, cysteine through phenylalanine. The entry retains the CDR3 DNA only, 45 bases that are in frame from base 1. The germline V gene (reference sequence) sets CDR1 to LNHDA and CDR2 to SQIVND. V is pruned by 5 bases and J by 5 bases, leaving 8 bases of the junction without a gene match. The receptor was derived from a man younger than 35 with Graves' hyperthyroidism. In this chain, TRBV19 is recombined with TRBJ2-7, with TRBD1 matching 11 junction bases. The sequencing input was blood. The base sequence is TGTGCCAGTAGTGAACGGACAGGGGGCGTCGACGAGCAGTACTTC. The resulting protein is CASSERTGGVDEQYF.